These 11 T cell receptor beta chains were all obtained from the same sample, sequenced in a study of T cells in Graves' hyperthyroidism and ophthalmopathy. The TCR beta CDR3 regions underwent amplification using RNA transcripts as the source. TCR CDR3 underwent first-round RT-PCR with the HTBI primer set. TCRdb ran MiXCR on the multiplex PCR reads and lists one entry per CDR3 protein. The repertoire includes hundreds of thousands of distinct CDR3 sequences, about 15% of them detected once, and around 13% sits in the top ten. What was sequenced was blood. All receptors derive from a woman between 50 and 59 years old with Graves' ophthalmopathy.

This chain joins TRBV19 and TRBJ2-3; D is unresolved. The germline V gene encodes CDR1 LNHDA and CDR2 SQIVND (reference sequence). CDR3 size: 15 residues. Between the trimmed V and J ends, which lost 2 bases and 5 bases, there was a span of 14 bases. CDR3 loop: CASSIRRSAQDTQYF. CDR3 bases: TGTGCCAGTAGTATACGACGAAGCGCCCAAGATACGCAGTATTTT.

This clonotype was seen at least ten times. The chain employs TRBV27 and TRBJ1-5; D is ambiguous. V was shortened by 6 bases and J by 7 bases, with 16 bases between the two germline ends. Looked up from germline, CDR1 is MNHEY and CDR2 is SMNVEV (reference sequence). CDR3 length equals 14 residues. The DNA of the CDR3 is TGTGCCAGCAGCCAGAGGACCGGCGGGCAGCCCCAGCATTTT. Protein sequence: CASSQRTGGQPQHF.

This clonotype was detected ten times or more. The chain carries TRBV12-3 or TRBV12-4 and TRBJ2-3, with TRBD1 matching over 9 bases. The CDR3 runs to 15 residues. J was trimmed by 4 bases and V by 5 bases; bases with no gene match: 7. The CDR3 sequence is CASSGDRAIPDTQYF. As DNA, the CDR3 is TGTGCCAGCAGTGGGGACAGGGCCATTCCAGATACGCAGTATTTT.

The chain is built from TRBV28 and TRBJ2-5; 14 bases are shared with TRBD2. The CDR3 sequence is 15 residues long. The germline gives CDR1 MDHEN, CDR2 SYDVKM. The V and J ends lost 6 bases and 2 bases, in that order; junction bases with no gene match: 2. The CDR3 region has the DNA TGTGCCAGCAGGTGGACTAGCGGGGGGCAAGAGACCCAGTACTTC. Translation: CASRWTSGGQETQYF.

The chain has TRBV20-1 and TRBJ1-2; D call uncertain. Trimming removed 2 bases at V and 13 bases at J, with 20 bases between. CDR3 length: 13 amino acids. Germline V gene data show CDR1 as DFQATT and CDR2 as SNEGSKA (reference sequence). This CDR3 reads CSARKVSPRVITF. The DNA of the CDR3 is TGCAGTGCTAGAAAGGTGTCCCCTAGGGTGATCACCTTC.

This clonotype occurred many times. The chain has TRBV5-1 and TRBJ1-1, with 7 bases that match TRBD1. The ends lost 5 bases at V and 5 bases at J; junction bases unmatched: 9. CDR3 length equals 14 residues. Germline loops: CDR1 SGHRS, CDR2 YFSETQ. The CDR3 reads CASRPQGRETEAFF. The CDR3 DNA follows: TGCGCCAGCAGACCACAGGGGAGAGAGACTGAAGCTTTCTTT.

Concerning this clonotype: One end of the junction does not line up with germline, which may come from a read error. The chain carries TRBV12-5 and TRBJ1-3; D remains ambiguous. Germline assignment: CDR1 LGHNT and CDR2 FRNRAP. The CDR3 is 18 amino acids. The CDR3 spells CASGLVRNSASSGNTIYF. Written as DNA, the CDR3 is TGTGCTAGTGGCTTGGTGAGGAACAGCGCGAGCTCTGGAAACACCATATATTTT.

This clonotype appeared a few times. The chain carries TRBV18 and TRBJ1-2; 10 bases align to TRBD1. Germline V lookup: CDR1 KGHSH, CDR2 LQKENI. The CDR3 totals 14 residues. Trimming took 4 bases from V and 5 from J; bases not matched to a gene: 4. The CDR3: CASSHTGQGYGYTF. The DNA for the CDR3 is TGTGCCAGCTCACATACGGGACAGGGGTATGGCTACACCTTC.

The chain joins TRBV29-1 to TRBJ2-1; TRBD1 matches at 9 bases. Germline values: CDR1 SQVTM, CDR2 ANQGSEA. Unmatched junction bases numbered 13, after V lost 7 bases and J lost 0 bases. The CDR3 is 17 residues long. CDR3: CSARDRDLIISYNEQFF. The CDR3 DNA reads as TGCAGCGCGCGGGACAGGGACCTTATAATCTCCTACAATGAGCAGTTCTTC.

This clonotype was observed at least ten times. Sequence at one end of the junction differs from germline and may be a read error. The chain couples TRBV20-1 to TRBJ2-5; TRBD2 is a possible D gene (5 bases). Germline V gene lookup returns CDR1 DFQATT and CDR2 SNEGSKA (reference sequence). The CDR3 runs to 11 residues. The CDR3 sequence is CSSSKQETQYF. In DNA form, the CDR3 reads TGCAGTTCTAGCAAACAAGAGACCCAGTACTTC.

This clonotype was counted many times. V usage is TRBV2 and J usage is TRBJ2-2, with 14 nucleotides matching TRBD2. This CDR3 contains 17 residues. Trimming at V came to 6 bases and at J to 5 bases, leaving 8 bases not matched to a gene. Germline CDR1 SNHLY, CDR2 FYNNEI. The CDR3 DNA reads as TGTGCCAGCAGGACCGGGACTAGCGGGAGATGGACCGGGGAGCTGTTTTTT. It codes for CASRTGTSGRWTGELFF.